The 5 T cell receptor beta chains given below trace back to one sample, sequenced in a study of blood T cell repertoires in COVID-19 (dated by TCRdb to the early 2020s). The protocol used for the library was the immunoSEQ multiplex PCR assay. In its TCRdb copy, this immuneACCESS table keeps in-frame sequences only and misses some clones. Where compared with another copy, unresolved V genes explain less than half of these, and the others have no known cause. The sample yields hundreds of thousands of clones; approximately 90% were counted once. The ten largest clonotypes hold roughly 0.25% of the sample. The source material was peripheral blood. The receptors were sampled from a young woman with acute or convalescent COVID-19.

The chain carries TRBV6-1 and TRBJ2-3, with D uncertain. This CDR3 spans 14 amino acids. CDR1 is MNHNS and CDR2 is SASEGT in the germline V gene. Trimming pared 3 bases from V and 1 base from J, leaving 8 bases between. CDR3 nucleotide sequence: TGTGCCAGCAGTGACCTTTCGGGCACAGATACGCAGTATTTT. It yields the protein CASSDLSGTDTQYF.

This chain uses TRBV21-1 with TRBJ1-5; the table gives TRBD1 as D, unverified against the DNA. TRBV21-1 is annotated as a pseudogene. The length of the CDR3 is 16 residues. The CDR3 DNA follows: TGTGCCAGCAGCAAAGGAGTTTGCAGGGGAAATCAGCCCCAGCATTTT. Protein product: CASSKGVCRGNQPQHF.

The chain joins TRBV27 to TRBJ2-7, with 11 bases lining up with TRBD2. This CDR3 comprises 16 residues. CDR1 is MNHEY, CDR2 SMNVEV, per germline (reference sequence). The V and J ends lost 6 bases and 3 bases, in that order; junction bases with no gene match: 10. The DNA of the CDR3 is TGTGCCAGCAGGGGACCTAGCGGGGGGTTCGACTACGAGCAGTACTTC. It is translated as CASRGPSGGFDYEQYF.

The CDR3, as DNA: TGTGCCAGCAGTTTGCCGGGATTCTATGGCTACACCTTC. It translates to CASSLPGFYGYTF. The chain employs TRBV27 and TRBJ1-2; no reliable D call. The germline CDR1 and CDR2 sequences are MNHEY and SMNVEV (reference sequence). Trimming cost V 3 bases and J 4 bases, with 9 bases left between them. The CDR3 is 13 amino acids.

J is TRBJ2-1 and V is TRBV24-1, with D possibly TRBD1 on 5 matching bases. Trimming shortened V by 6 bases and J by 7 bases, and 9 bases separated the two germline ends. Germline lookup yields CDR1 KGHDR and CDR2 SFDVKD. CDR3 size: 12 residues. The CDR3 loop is CATSLGQNEQFF. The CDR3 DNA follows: TGTGCCACCAGTTTGGGGCAGAATGAGCAGTTCTTC.